The 13 T cell receptor beta chains reported below all come from one sample, sequenced in a study of identical twins listed by TCRdb under 2016. The method behind the library was 5' RACE. Sequencing was carried out with an Illumina HiSeq 2000. Starting from the raw public reads, TCRdb applied fastp trimming at Q25, assembled clones with MiXCR and retained in-frame beta chains. Every entry covers one CDR3 protein and lists the most common genes and DNA from its rows. Across this sample there are 550,000 to 700,000 distinct CDR3 sequences, with roughly 20% seen only once. The leading ten clones occupy 4% to 5.5% of the sample. These data also featured in a second study, about T cells expressing NK-cell markers.

Sequencing used PBMCs. The source is a woman aged 18-29 years in good health.

The chain joins TRBV11-2 to TRBJ2-2; either TRBD1 or TRBD2 may supply D (5 bases each). The germline V gene has CDR1 SGHAT and CDR2 FQNNGV. V lost 5 bases, J lost 5 bases, and 18 bases lay in between. CDR3 length: 16 amino acids. This CDR3 reads CASSLGVGPGTGELFF. The CDR3 coding sequence is TGTGCCAGCAGCCTAGGGGTGGGGCCGGGAACCGGGGAGCTGTTTTTT.

This chain uses TRBV12-3 or TRBV12-4 with TRBJ2-2, with 13 bases lining up with TRBD2. The CDR3 is 14 amino acids. V lost 7 bases to trimming and J lost 8 bases; unmatched junction nucleotides: 4. DNA for the CDR3: TGTGCCAGCATCCCGGGACTAGCGGGAGGGGAGCTGTTTTTT. This sequence encodes CASIPGLAGGELFF.

This clonotype was counted only a few times. The chain is built from TRBV12-3 or TRBV12-4 and TRBJ2-3; TRBD2 agrees at 9 bases. The CDR3 sequence is 20 residues long. The V and J ends lost 8 bases and 0 bases, in that order; junction bases with no gene match: 21. The CDR3 here is CASQGGAGGPSGSSTDTQYF. The CDR3 DNA is TGTGCCAGCCAAGGTGGCGCGGGGGGGCCAAGTGGTTCTAGCACAGATACGCAGTATTTT.

The chain carries TRBV7-2 and TRBJ2-3; D is unresolved. The V end was cut by 6 bases, the J end by 0 bases, with 7 bases between. Germline-derived CDR1 and CDR2 are SGHTA and FQGNSA. This CDR3 is 13 amino acids long. The CDR3 sequence: CASRPGSTDTQYF. The DNA of the CDR3 is TGTGCCAGCAGACCCGGGAGCACAGATACGCAGTATTTT.

Concerning this clonotype: A read error may produce the germline difference seen at one junction end. This rearrangement joins TRBV25-1 to TRBJ2-7; 7 bases are a match to TRBD1. Germline CDR1 reads MGHDK; CDR2 reads SYGVNS. CDR3 length equals 12 residues. CDR3 bases: TGTGCCAGCAGTTTCCCTACCGGACAGGCAAACTTC. Its translation: CASSFPTGQANF.

This clonotype was counted only a few times. The CDR3 loop reads CASIGSFLYGYTF. The CDR3 bases are TGTGCCAGCATAGGCAGCTTTCTCTATGGCTACACCTTC. The chain carries TRBV12-3 or TRBV12-4 and TRBJ1-2; D call uncertain. Trimming took 7 bases from V and 4 from J, leaving 13 bases between them. The CDR3 runs 13 residues.

Note on this clonotype: A clone one base away is much larger, so this may be a read error. The rearrangement uses TRBV20-1 and TRBJ2-1; D perhaps matches TRBD2 (5 bases). V lost 0 bases and J 0 bases, leaving 6 bases between the germline ends. Germline lookup yields CDR1 DFQATT and CDR2 SNEGSKA (reference sequence). CDR3 length equals 14 residues. In nucleotides, the CDR3 is TGCAGTGCTAGAGATGGGAGCTCCTACAATGAGCAGTTCTTC. Protein sequence: CSARDGSSYNEQFF.

V usage is TRBV19 and J usage is TRBJ2-7, with D tentatively TRBD2 (6 bases). Germline V gives CDR1 LNHDA, CDR2 SQIVND (reference sequence). Trimming removed 2 bases from V and 1 base from J, with 9 bases in between. The CDR3 extends over 14 amino acids. The CDR3 DNA follows: TGTGCCAGTAGTATACGGAGGGAATCCTACGAGCAGTACTTC. It is translated as CASSIRRESYEQYF.

This clonotype has a handful of counts. V usage is TRBV10-3 and J usage is TRBJ2-1, with 11 bases that match TRBD2. Germline CDR1 and CDR2: ENHRY and SYGVKD. The junction had 4 bases not matched to a gene; V was cut back by 6 bases and J by 6 bases. The CDR3 is 14 residues long. CDR3 in amino acids: CAIRGLAEVNEQFF. The CDR3, as DNA: TGTGCCATCAGGGGACTAGCGGAGGTCAATGAGCAGTTCTTC.

The chain joins TRBV6-2 or TRBV6-3 to TRBJ2-5; no definite D call. The length of the CDR3 is 13 residues. Germline V gene sequence: CDR1 MNHEY, CDR2 SVGEGT. V dropped 7 bases and J dropped 5 bases, with 14 bases sitting between them. The CDR3 spells CASTLQGWETQYF. CDR3 nucleotide sequence: TGTGCCAGCACCTTACAAGGGTGGGAGACCCAGTACTTC.

This chain connects TRBV2 to TRBJ2-7; D gene unclear. The CDR3 length is 11 residues. Between the trimmed V and J ends, which lost 2 bases and 9 bases, there was a span of 8 bases. Germline loops: CDR1 SNHLY, CDR2 FYNNEI. DNA of the CDR3: TGTGCCAGCAGTGAAAGGACCGGGCAGTACTTC. This sequence encodes CASSERTGQYF. Full variable domain (remainder filled in from reference TRBV2 and TRBJ2-7): EPEVTQTPSHQVTQMGQEVILRCVPISNHLYFYWYRQILGQKVEFLVSFYNNEISEKSEIFDDQFSVERPDGSNFTLKIRSTKLEDSAMYFCASSERTGQYFGPGTRLTVT.

The chain employs TRBV27 and TRBJ2-1; TRBD2 matches at 14 bases. The CDR3 has 16 amino acids. The germline gives CDR1 MNHEY, CDR2 SMNVEV (reference sequence). The V gene end was trimmed by 5 bases and the J gene end by 7 bases; junction bases not matched to a gene: 7. The CDR3 bases are TGTGCCAGCAGTCGGACTAGCGGGGGGTCGGGAAATGAGCAGTTCTTC. Amino acid sequence: CASSRTSGGSGNEQFF.

This clonotype has more than one count but fewer than ten. The rearrangement joins TRBV15 to TRBJ2-4; D remains unclear. Between the trimmed V and J ends, which lost 3 bases and 4 bases, there was a span of 13 bases. Looked up from germline, CDR1 is LNHNV and CDR2 is YYDKDF (reference sequence). The CDR3 covers 15 residues. The CDR3, as DNA: TGTGCCACCAGCAGCCGGACGATCGGTAAAAACATTCAGTACTTC. Residues: CATSSRTIGKNIQYF. Full variable domain (missing parts from reference TRBV15 and TRBJ2-4): DAMVIQNPRYQVTQFGKPVTLSCSQTLNHNVMYWYQQKSSQAPKLLFHYYDKDFNNEADTPDNFQSRRPNTSFCFLDIRSPGLGDTAMYLCATSSRTIGKNIQYFGAGTRLSVL.